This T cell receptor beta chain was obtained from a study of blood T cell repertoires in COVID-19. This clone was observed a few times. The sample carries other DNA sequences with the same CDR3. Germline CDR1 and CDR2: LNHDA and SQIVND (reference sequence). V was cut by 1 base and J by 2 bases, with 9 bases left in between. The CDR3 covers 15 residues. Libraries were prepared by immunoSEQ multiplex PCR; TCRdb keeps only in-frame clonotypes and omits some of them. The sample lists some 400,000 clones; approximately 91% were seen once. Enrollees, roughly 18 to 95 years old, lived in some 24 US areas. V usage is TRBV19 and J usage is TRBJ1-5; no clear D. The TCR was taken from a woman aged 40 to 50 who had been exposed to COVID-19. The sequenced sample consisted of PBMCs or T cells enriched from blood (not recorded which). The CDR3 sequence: CASSIVRQGNQPQHF. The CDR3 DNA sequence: TGTGCCAGTAGTATAGTAAGACAAGGCAATCAGCCCCAGCATTTT. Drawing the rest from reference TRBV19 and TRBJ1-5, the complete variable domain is DGGITQSPKYLFRKEGQNVTLSCEQNLNHDAMYWYRQDPGQGLRLIYYSQIVNDFQKGDIAEGYSVSREKKESFPLTVTSAQKNPTAFYLCASSIVRQGNQPQHFGDGTRLSIL.